The 3 T cell receptor beta chains presented below share a single source sample, sequenced in a study of identical twins. TCRdb analysed the 5' RACE reads with MiXCR anew, one entry per CDR3 protein. The table shows 500,000 to 650,000 distinct CDR3 sequences, with about 7% occurring only once. This sample also appeared in a second study, on yellow fever vaccine responses in identical twins.

The sample was PBMCs. The receptors come from a woman between 18 and 29 years old in good health.

Only a few counts were recorded for this clonotype. The CDR3 loop reads CASSLAGGGNIQYF. DNA for the CDR3: TGTGCCAGCAGCCTAGCGGGGGGGGGAAACATTCAGTACTTC. The V gene is TRBV12-3 or TRBV12-4, the J gene TRBJ2-4; 12 bases map to TRBD2. CDR3 length equals 14 residues. V was clipped by 6 bases and J by 6 bases; unmatched bases: 3.

The chain combines TRBV6-5 with TRBJ2-7, with TRBD1 matching 8 bases. With 0 bases clipped from V and 6 bases from J, the junction kept 7 bases outside the gene matches. The germline V gene has CDR1 MNHEY and CDR2 SVGAGI. The CDR3 sequence is 15 residues long. The CDR3: CASSYSLGQGSEQYF. In nucleotides, the CDR3 is TGTGCCAGCAGTTACTCGCTAGGACAGGGTAGCGAGCAGTACTTC.

In its sample, this clonotype was seen many times. V usage is TRBV12-3 or TRBV12-4 and J usage is TRBJ2-3; 10 positions agree with TRBD2. V was pared by 5 bases and J by 8 bases, with 13 bases of the junction left unmatched. This CDR3 comprises 16 residues. CDR3 sequence (DNA): TGTGCCAGCAGTCCCATAGCGGGAGGATCAGTGGGTACGCAGTATTTT. Translation: CASSPIAGGSVGTQYF.